This T cell receptor (beta chain) was identified in a study of beta chain features in type 1 diabetes. As every portion of the isolated RNA was reverse transcribed, the sequencing read expressed TCRB transcripts. About 3.6 million reads were obtained on average from naive, central memory and regulatory T cell samples. Assay used: immunoSEQ multiplex PCR; TCRdb lists only in-frame clones, some missing. The sample lists almost 350,000 clones; roughly 9% were seen once. General observations from the study: In type 1 diabetes patients, VDJ junctions had fewer insertions; deletions at these junctions were more frequent. Compared with healthy donors, patients appeared to share more similar naive, central memory and regulatory TCRB repertoires. Although PCR might favor shorter templates, it would do so equally in patients and controls. Type 1 diabetes patients showed a moderate but significant shortening of TCRB CDR3s in all four CD4+ subsets.

CDR1 and CDR2 (germline): SEHNR, FQNEAQ (reference sequence). With V trimmed by 3 bases and J by 2 bases, 3 bases remained unmatched. CDR3 length: 14 residues. In its sample, this clone was seen a few times. The target antigen is unknown. The rearrangement joins TRBV7-9 to TRBJ1-2; the match to TRBD1 covers 7 bases. What was sequenced was central memory CD4+ T cells from blood. The sequence was obtained from a young man with type 1 diabetes. In DNA form, the CDR3 reads TGTGCCAGCAGCTTTACAGGGGTGAACTATGGCTACACCTTC. Its translation is CASSFTGVNYGYTF.